These 21 T cell receptor beta chains were sequenced from one sample in a study of CD8+ T cells in alopecia areata. It was cDNA, reverse transcribed from extracted RNA, that served as the sequencing template. Here immunoSEQ multiplex PCR was the method, and the copy in TCRdb shows in-frame clones only, minus some. Among hundreds of thousands of clones listed, 50% to 65% were seen once. The material was CD4+ T cells sorted from blood, obtained at week 0. Source of these receptors: a human donor with alopecia areata.

About this clone itself: Other DNA variants within this sample encode the same CDR3. This rearrangement joins TRBV29-1 to TRBJ1-1, with no clear D. Germline V lookup: CDR1 SQVTM, CDR2 ANQGSEA. Trimming took 1 base from V and 1 from J, leaving 7 bases between them. The CDR3 consists of 13 residues. CDR3 loop: CSVEVTENTEAFF. DNA of the CDR3: TGCAGCGTTGAAGTGACTGAGAACACTGAAGCTTTCTTT.

This clone is a singleton in its sample. The J gene is TRBJ1-1, the V gene TRBV30; perhaps TRBD1 as D (6 bases). Trimming pared 8 bases from V and 3 bases from J, leaving 16 bases between. This CDR3 has 13 residues. CDR1 and CDR2 from the germline V gene are GTSNPN and SVGIG (reference sequence). The CDR3 bases are TGTGCCGGATCTACAGGGAGCCACACTGAAGCTTTCTTT. Translating gives CAGSTGSHTEAFF.

The rearrangement uses TRBV30 and TRBJ1-1; weak D call: TRBD1 (6 bases). The CDR3 is 12 residues long. The germline V gene encodes CDR1 GTSNPN and CDR2 SVGIG (reference sequence). Trimming left V 1 base short and J 10 bases short, with 13 bases between. CDR3 nucleotide sequence: TGTGCCTGGAGTGCACAGGGTTGGGGAGCTTTCTTT. Translation gives CAWSAQGWGAFF.

The chain is built from TRBV10-3 and TRBJ1-1, with D unclear. Germline V gives CDR1 ENHRY, CDR2 SYGVKD. The CDR3 has 11 amino acids. V lost 8 bases and J lost 2, with 6 bases in between. CDR3 region: CAIGSNTEAFF. The CDR3, as DNA: TGTGCCATCGGGTCTAACACTGAAGCTTTCTTT.

This clone came up a few times. The chain links TRBV5-4 to TRBJ2-1; tentative D call: TRBD1 (5 bases). V was cut by 7 bases and J by 4 bases, with 15 bases left in between. The CDR3 is 14 amino acids. Germline loops: CDR1 SGHNT, CDR2 YYREEE (reference sequence). CDR3 residues: CASHAQGPYNEQFF. CDR3 coding DNA: TGTGCCAGCCACGCCCAGGGCCCATACAATGAGCAGTTCTTC.

The J gene is TRBJ1-6, the V gene TRBV5-4; 8 bases are a match to TRBD1. The J segment lost 7 bases and the V segment lost 3 bases, leaving 6 bases of the junction unmatched. The CDR3 is 15 amino acids. The germline gives CDR1 SGHNT, CDR2 YYREEE (reference sequence). Written as DNA, the CDR3 is TGTGCCAGCAGCTCACGGACAGGGATGAATTCACCCCTCCACTTT. It encodes CASSSRTGMNSPLHF.

This clone was seen a handful of times. The V gene is TRBV4-1, the J gene TRBJ1-4; 9 bases agree with TRBD1. Unmatched junction bases numbered 8, after V lost 6 bases and J lost 6 bases. The CDR3 extends over 15 amino acids. Germline values: CDR1 MGHRA, CDR2 YSYEKL. In DNA, the CDR3 is TGCGCCAGCAGGCCTCCGGGACAGGGATATGAAAAACTGTTTTTT. The encoded protein is CASRPPGQGYEKLFF.

In this sample, this clone turned up a few times. The chain combines TRBV5-1 with TRBJ2-7, with TRBD1 identical over 7 bases. The CDR3 runs 14 residues. V shed 4 bases, J shed 2 bases, and the junction held 6 bases outside the gene matches. The germline V gene encodes CDR1 SGHRS and CDR2 YFSETQ. The CDR3 loop reads CASSGDSGTYEQYF. CDR3 nucleotides: TGCGCCAGCAGCGGGGACAGCGGCACCTACGAGCAGTACTTC.

This clone has just a few counts. V and J are TRBV6-6 and TRBJ1-4, with TRBD1 matching over 9 bases. The J segment lost 7 bases and the V segment lost 4 bases, leaving 10 bases of the junction unmatched. The CDR3 totals 16 residues. Germline V CDR1 and CDR2: MNHNY, SVGAGI (reference sequence). The CDR3 coding sequence is TGTGCCAGCAGTTGGGGGACAGGGAAAGGGAGTGAAAAACTGTTTTTT. Encoded protein: CASSWGTGKGSEKLFF.

The V call is TRBV19, the J call TRBJ2-5; the match to TRBD2 covers 10 bases. V gave up 7 bases and J gave up 5 bases; unmatched junction bases: 7. The CDR3 is 14 amino acids. Germline V CDR1 and CDR2: LNHDA, SQIVND (reference sequence). The CDR3 reads CASTAASGSETQYF. The DNA of the CDR3 is TGTGCCAGTACAGCCGCTAGCGGGAGTGAGACCCAGTACTTC.

CDR3: CASSEQGPSEQYF. The CDR3 coding sequence is TGTGCCAGCAGTGAACAGGGTCCTAGCGAGCAGTACTTC. The chain is built from TRBV2 and TRBJ2-7; a possible D gene is TRBD1 (5 bases). V lost 2 bases and J 6 bases, leaving 11 bases between the germline ends. The CDR3 is 13 amino acids. CDR1 SNHLY and CDR2 FYNNEI come from the germline V gene.

A single count supports this clone. This rearrangement joins TRBV5-1 to TRBJ2-5; TRBD1 agrees at 8 bases. This CDR3 is built from 15 residues. CDR1 and CDR2 (germline): SGHRS, YFSETQ. The trim removed 4 bases at V and 3 bases at J, leaving 8 bases unmatched. The CDR3 protein is CASSIEWTGKETQYF. The CDR3 DNA reads as TGCGCCAGCAGCATTGAATGGACAGGGAAAGAGACCCAGTACTTC.

There are a few counts of this clone. This chain uses TRBV30 with TRBJ2-1; TRBD2 agrees at 9 bases. Germline V lookup: CDR1 GTSNPN, CDR2 SVGIG (reference sequence). CDR3 length: 17 residues. Losses at the gene ends were 1 base for V and 10 bases for J; bases not matched to a gene: 17. CDR3 DNA sequence: TGTGCCTGGAGTGCACAACGGACTAGCGTCAGGGGAACCGAGCAGTTCTTC. Translating gives CAWSAQRTSVRGTEQFF.

There are a few counts of this clone. The V call is TRBV7-3, the J call TRBJ2-5; no firm D call. Germline CDR1 is SGHTA and CDR2 is FQGTGA. The CDR3 length is 14 residues. The ends were cut back, 5 bases at V and 9 bases at J, with 19 bases in the middle. CDR3 DNA: TGTGCCAGCAGCCCCAGTGTTGGAGAGGCGGCCCAGTACTTC. It specifies CASSPSVGEAAQYF.

This clone was picked up a small number of times. The chain couples TRBV27 to TRBJ2-7; TRBD2 aligns across 12 bases. Germline CDR1 reads MNHEY; CDR2 reads SMNVEV (reference sequence). The CDR3 spans 17 residues. Germline trimming cut 8 bases from V and 1 base from J; bases unmatched to any gene: 12. DNA for the CDR3: TGTGCCAGCGGGTCCGGGACTAGCGGGCGGTTTTCCTACGAGCAGTACTTC. Residues: CASGSGTSGRFSYEQYF.

The CDR3 loop reads CASSPLGGDQETQYF. Here the CDR3 DNA reads TGTGCCAGCAGCCCCCTGGGCGGGGATCAAGAGACCCAGTACTTC. This chain connects TRBV7-3 to TRBJ2-5; possibly TRBD2 for D (6 bases). The V end was cut by 5 bases, the J end by 2 bases, with 15 bases between. The CDR3 contains 15 residues. Germline CDR1 reads SGHTA; CDR2 reads FQGTGA.

The chain combines TRBV10-3 with TRBJ2-1; 8 bases agree with TRBD2. Germline lookup yields CDR1 ENHRY and CDR2 SYGVKD. Trimming at V came to 1 base and at J to 5 bases, leaving 4 bases not matched to a gene. The CDR3 has 15 amino acids. The CDR3 loop is CAISELGLGDNEQFF. CDR3 coding DNA: TGTGCCATCAGTGAGTTGGGACTAGGGGACAATGAGCAGTTCTTC.

The rearrangement joins TRBV4-1 to TRBJ1-2, with D tentatively TRBD1 (5 bases). The CDR3 is 15 residues long. Trimming took 2 bases from V and 2 from J, leaving 12 bases between them. CDR1 is MGHRA, CDR2 YSYEKL, per germline. This CDR3 is CASSQLKNRNYGYTF. In DNA form, the CDR3 reads TGCGCCAGCAGCCAATTGAAGAACAGGAACTATGGCTACACCTTC.

About this clone itself: Other nucleotide sequences in the sample specify the same CDR3. This sequence joins TRBV4-1 and TRBJ2-3; no clear D gene. Germline values: CDR1 MGHRA, CDR2 YSYEKL. The CDR3 loop spans 12 amino acids. V was shortened by 1 base and J by 4 bases, with 3 bases between the two germline ends. The chain's CDR3 is CASSQVADTQYF. The CDR3 coding sequence is TGCGCCAGCAGCCAAGTAGCAGATACGCAGTATTTT.

In its sample, this clone was seen a few times. The chain carries TRBV14 and TRBJ2-7; 8 bases match TRBD2. The length of the CDR3 is 15 residues. The germline gives CDR1 SGHDN, CDR2 FVKESK. Germline trimming cut 4 bases from V and 5 bases from J; bases unmatched to any gene: 10. CDR3 in DNA: TGTGCCAGCAGCCCCACCGCGGGGGGCAGGGACGAGCAGTACTTC. It is translated as CASSPTAGGRDEQYF.

A single count supports this clone. V usage is TRBV30 and J usage is TRBJ1-2; D not resolved. In germline, CDR1 is GTSNPN, CDR2 SVGIG (reference sequence). V lost 2 bases, J lost 8 bases, and 12 bases lay in between. CDR3 length: 12 amino acids. CDR3 DNA sequence: TGTGCCTGGAGTCTGCAGACGCGCGGCTACACCTTC. Amino acids: CAWSLQTRGYTF.